This T cell receptor beta chain was observed in a study of T cells in narcolepsy. The data were produced by immunoSEQ multiplex PCR, yet TCRdb's version contains in-frame clones alone and is incomplete. Here the sample spans around 35,000 clones, roughly 88% being singletons. Germline values: CDR1 SGDLS, CDR2 YYNGEE. With 1 base removed from V and 4 bases from J, the gap between germline ends came to 14 bases. The CDR3 is 15 amino acids. The receptor was isolated from a human donor with narcolepsy. The chain is built from TRBV9 and TRBJ1-1; D ambiguous. The sequencing input was CD45RA- memory CD4+ T cells from PBMCs. The CDR3 region is CASSVYPVDSTEAFF. CDR3 nucleotide sequence: TGTGCCAGCAGCGTATATCCAGTCGATTCCACTGAAGCTTTCTTT.